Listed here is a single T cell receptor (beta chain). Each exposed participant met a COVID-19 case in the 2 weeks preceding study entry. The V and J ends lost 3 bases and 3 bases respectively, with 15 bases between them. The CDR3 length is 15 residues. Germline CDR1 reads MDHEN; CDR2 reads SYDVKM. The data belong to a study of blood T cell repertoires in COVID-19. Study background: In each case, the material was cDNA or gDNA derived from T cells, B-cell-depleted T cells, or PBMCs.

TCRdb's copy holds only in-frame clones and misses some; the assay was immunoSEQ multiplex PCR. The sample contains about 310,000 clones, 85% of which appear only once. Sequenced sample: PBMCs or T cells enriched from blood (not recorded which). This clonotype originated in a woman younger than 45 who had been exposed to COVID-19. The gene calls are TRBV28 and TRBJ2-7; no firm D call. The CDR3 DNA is TGTGCCAGCAGTTTTGTCGGGTTCGTGGGCTACGAGCAGTACTTC. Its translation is CASSFVGFVGYEQYF.